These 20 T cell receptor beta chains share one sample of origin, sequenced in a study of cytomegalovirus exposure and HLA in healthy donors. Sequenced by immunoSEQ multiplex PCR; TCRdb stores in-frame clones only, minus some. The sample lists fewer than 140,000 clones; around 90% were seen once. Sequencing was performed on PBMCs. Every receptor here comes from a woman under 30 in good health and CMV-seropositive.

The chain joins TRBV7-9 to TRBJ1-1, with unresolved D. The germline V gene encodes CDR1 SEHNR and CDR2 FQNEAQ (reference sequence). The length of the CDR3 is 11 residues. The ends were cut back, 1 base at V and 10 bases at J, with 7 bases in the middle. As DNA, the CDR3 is TGTGCCAGCAGCTTAGGTCCGGGAGCTTTCTTT. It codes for CASSLGPGAFF.

The CDR3 protein is CASRDPGLYSNQPQHF. The CDR3 DNA sequence: TGTGCCAGCAGGGATCCGGGACTATATAGCAATCAGCCCCAGCATTTT. The chain joins TRBV28 to TRBJ1-5, with D possibly being TRBD1 (5 bases). Germline V CDR1 and CDR2: MDHEN, SYDVKM. The CDR3 contains 16 residues. Trimming took off 6 bases at V and 0 bases at J, with 15 bases between the two ends.

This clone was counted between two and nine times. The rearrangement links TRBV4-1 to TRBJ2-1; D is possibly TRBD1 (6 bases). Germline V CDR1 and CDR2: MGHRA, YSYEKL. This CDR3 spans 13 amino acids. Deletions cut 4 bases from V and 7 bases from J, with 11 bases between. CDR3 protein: CASSLPQGNEQFF. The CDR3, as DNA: TGCGCCAGCAGCCTACCACAGGGAAATGAGCAGTTCTTC.

The CDR3 spells CASSEAGVTDTQYF. Written as DNA, the CDR3 is TGCGCCAGCAGTGAGGCGGGGGTCACAGATACGCAGTATTTT. This chain joins TRBV10-1 and TRBJ2-3, with TRBD2 matching over 7 bases. Unmatched junction bases numbered 1, after V lost 2 bases and J lost 2 bases. There are 14 residues in the CDR3. Germline V gene lookup returns CDR1 WNHNN and CDR2 SYGVQD (reference sequence).

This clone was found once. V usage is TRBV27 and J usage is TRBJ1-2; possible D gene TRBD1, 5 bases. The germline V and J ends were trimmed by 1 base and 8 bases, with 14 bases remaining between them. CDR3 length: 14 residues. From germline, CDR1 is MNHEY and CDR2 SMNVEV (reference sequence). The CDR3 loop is CASSLYDGADGYTF. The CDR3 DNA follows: TGTGCCAGCAGTTTATACGATGGGGCGGACGGCTACACCTTC.

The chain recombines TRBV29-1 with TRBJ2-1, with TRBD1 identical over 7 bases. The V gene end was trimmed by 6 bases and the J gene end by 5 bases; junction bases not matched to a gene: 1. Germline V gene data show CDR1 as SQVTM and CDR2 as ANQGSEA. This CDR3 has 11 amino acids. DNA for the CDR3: TGCAGCGTCGGGACAGACAATGAGCAGTTCTTC. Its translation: CSVGTDNEQFF.

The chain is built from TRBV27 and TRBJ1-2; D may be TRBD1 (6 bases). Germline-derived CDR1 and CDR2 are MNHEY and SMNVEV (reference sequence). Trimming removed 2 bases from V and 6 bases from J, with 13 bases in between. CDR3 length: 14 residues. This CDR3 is CASSLTRGAHGYTF. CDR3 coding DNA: TGTGCCAGCAGTTTAACCAGGGGAGCGCATGGCTACACCTTC.

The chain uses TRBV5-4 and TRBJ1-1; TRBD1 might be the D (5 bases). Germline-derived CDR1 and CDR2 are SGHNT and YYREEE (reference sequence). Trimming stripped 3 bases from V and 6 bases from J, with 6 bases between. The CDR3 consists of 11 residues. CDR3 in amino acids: CASSWGAEAFF. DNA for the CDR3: TGTGCCAGCAGCTGGGGGGCTGAAGCTTTCTTT.

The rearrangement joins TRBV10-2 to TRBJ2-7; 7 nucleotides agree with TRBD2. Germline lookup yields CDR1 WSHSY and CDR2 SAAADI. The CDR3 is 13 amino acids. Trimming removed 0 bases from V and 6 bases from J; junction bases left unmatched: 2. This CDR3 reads CASSESGRGEQYV. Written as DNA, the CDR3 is TGCGCCAGCAGTGAGTCGGGGAGGGGCGAGCAGTACGTC.

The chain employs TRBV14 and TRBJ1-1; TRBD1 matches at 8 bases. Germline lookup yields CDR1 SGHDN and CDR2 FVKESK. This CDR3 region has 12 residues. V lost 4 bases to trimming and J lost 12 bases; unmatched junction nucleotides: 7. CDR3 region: CASSPWTGTTFF. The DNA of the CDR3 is TGTGCCAGCAGCCCTTGGACAGGGACGACTTTCTTT.

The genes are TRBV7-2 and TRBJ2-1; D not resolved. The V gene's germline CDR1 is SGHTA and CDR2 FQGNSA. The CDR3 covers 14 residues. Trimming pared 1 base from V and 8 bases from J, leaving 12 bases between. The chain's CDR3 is CASSLEWARDEQFF. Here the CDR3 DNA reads TGTGCCAGCAGCTTAGAATGGGCCCGTGATGAGCAGTTCTTC.

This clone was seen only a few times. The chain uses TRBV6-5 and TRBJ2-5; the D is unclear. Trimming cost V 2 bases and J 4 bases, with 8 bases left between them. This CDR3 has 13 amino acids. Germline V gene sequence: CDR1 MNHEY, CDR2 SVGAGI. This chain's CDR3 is CASSYRNGETQYF. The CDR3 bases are TGTGCCAGCAGTTACAGAAACGGAGAGACCCAGTACTTC.

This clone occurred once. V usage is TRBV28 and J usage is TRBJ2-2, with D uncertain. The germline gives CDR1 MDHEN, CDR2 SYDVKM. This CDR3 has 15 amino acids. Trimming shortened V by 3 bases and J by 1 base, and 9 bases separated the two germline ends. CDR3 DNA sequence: TGTGCCAGCAGTTTTGGGCAGATGAACACCGGGGAGCTGTTTTTT. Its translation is CASSFGQMNTGELFF.

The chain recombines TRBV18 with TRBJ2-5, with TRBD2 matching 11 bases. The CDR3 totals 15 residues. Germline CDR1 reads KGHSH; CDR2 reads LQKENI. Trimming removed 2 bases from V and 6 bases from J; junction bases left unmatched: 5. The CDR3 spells CASSPLASGGKTQYF. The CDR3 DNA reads TGTGCCAGCTCACCATTGGCTAGCGGGGGGAAGACCCAGTACTTC. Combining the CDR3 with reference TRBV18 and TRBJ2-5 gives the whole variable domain NAGVMQNPRHLVRRRGQEARLRCSPMKGHSHVYWYRQLPEEGLKFMVYLQKENIIDESGMPKERFSAEFPKEGPSILRIQQVVRGDSAAYFCASSPLASGGKTQYFGPGTRLLVL.

CDR3 nucleotide sequence: TGTGCCAGCAGTACAGTCTACAGGGGGTTGGAGACCCAGTACTTC. Protein product: CASSTVYRGLETQYF. The chain carries TRBV6-5 and TRBJ2-5, with 8 bases fitting TRBD1. Germline CDR1 MNHEY, CDR2 SVGAGI. The ends lost 5 bases at V and 5 bases at J; junction bases unmatched: 10. The CDR3 has 15 amino acids.

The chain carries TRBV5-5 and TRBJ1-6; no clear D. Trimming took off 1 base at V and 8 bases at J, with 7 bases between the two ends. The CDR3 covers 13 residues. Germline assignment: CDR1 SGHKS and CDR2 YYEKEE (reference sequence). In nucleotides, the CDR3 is TGTGCCAGCAGCTTGTTCCAGTATTCACCCCTCCACTTT. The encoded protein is CASSLFQYSPLHF.

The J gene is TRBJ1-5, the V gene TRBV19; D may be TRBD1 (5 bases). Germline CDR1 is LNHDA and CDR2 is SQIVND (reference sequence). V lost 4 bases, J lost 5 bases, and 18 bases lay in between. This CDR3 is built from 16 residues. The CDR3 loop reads CASSTSLGTDYQPQHF. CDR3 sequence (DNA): TGTGCCAGTAGTACCAGCCTAGGGACTGATTATCAGCCCCAGCATTTT.

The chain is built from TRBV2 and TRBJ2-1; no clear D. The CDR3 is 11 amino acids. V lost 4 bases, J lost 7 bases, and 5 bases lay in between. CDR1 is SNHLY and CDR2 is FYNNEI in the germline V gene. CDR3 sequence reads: CASSALNEQFF. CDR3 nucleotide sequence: TGTGCCAGCAGTGCGTTGAATGAGCAGTTCTTC.

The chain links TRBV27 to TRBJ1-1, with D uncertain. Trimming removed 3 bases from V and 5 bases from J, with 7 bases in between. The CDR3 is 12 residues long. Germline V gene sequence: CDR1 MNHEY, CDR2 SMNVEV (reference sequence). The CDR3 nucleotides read TGTGCCAGCAGTTTCCCGAGGACTGAAGCTTTCTTT. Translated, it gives CASSFPRTEAFF.

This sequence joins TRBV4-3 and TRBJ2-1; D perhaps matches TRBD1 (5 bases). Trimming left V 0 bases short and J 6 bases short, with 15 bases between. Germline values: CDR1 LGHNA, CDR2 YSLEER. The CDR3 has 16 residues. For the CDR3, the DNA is TGCGCCAGCAGCCAAGACCAGGGCGCAGGCTTCAATGAGCAGTTCTTC. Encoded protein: CASSQDQGAGFNEQFF.